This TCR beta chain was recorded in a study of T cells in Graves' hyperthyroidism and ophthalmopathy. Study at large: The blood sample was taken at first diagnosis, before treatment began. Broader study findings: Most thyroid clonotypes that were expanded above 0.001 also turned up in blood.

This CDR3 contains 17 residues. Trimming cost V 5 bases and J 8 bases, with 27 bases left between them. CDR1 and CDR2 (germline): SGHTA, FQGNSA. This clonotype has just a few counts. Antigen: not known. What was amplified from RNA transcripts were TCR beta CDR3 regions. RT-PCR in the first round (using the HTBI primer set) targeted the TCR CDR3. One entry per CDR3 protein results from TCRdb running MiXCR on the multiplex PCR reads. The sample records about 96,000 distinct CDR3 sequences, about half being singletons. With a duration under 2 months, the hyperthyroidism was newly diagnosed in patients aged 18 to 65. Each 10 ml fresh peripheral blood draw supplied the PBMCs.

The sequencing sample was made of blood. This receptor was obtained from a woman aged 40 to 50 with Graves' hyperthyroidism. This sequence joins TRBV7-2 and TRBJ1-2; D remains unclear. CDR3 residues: CASSALSSRQFLGGYTF. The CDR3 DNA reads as TGTGCCAGCAGCGCGCTTAGTTCGAGGCAGTTCTTGGGGGGCTACACCTTC.